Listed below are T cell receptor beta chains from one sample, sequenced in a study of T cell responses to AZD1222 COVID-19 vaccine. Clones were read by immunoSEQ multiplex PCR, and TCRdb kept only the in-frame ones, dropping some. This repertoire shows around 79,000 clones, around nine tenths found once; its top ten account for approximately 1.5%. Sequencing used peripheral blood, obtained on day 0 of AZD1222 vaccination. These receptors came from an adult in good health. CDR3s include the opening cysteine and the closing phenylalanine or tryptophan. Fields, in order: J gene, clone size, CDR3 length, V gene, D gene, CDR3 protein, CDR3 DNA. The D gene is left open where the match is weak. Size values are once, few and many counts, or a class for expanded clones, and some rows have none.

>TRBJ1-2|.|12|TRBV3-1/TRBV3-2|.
CASSQGSFGYTF
TGTGCCAGCAGCCAAGGGAGTTTTGGCTACACCTTC
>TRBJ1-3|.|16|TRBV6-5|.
CASSYAPELSGGTIYF
TGTGCCAGCAGTTACGCCCCTGAGTTGTCCGGAGGCACCATATATTTT
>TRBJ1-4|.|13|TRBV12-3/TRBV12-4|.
CASTEQTNEKLFF
TGTGCCAGCACTGAACAGACTAATGAAAAACTGTTTTTT
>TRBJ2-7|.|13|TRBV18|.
CASSPPRPVEQYF
TGTGCCAGCTCACCACCGAGGCCGGTCGAGCAGTACTTC
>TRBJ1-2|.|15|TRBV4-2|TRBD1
CASSQDFRQGNGYTF
TGTGCCAGCAGCCAAGATTTCAGACAGGGGAACGGCTACACCTTC
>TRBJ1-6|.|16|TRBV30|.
CAWSVWSGVQNSPLHF
TGTGCCTGGAGTGTATGGTCAGGGGTTCAGAATTCACCCCTCCACTTT
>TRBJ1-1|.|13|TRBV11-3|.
CASSSTGYTEAFF
TGTGCCAGCAGCTCTACAGGATACACTGAAGCTTTCTTT
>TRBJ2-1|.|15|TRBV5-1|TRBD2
CASSLVASGSNEQFF
TGCGCCAGCAGCTTGGTGGCTAGCGGGAGCAATGAGCAGTTCTTC
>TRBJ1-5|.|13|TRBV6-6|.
CASNRPPAQPQHF
TGTGCCAGCAACCGACCACCCGCCCAGCCCCAGCATTTT
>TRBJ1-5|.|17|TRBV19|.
CASSARVATDGNQPQHF
TGTGCCAGTAGCGCCAGGGTCGCAACCGATGGCAATCAGCCCCAGCATTTT
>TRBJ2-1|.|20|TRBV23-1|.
CASSSGEAGEGASSYNEQFF
TGCGCCAGCAGTAGTGGGGAAGCGGGAGAGGGGGCCAGCTCCTACAATGAGCAGTTCTTC
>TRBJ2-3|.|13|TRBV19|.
CASSIGGTDTQYF
TGTGCCAGTAGTATTGGGGGCACAGATACGCAGTATTTT
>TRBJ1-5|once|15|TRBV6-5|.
CASLNGGYSNQPQHF
TGTGCCAGCCTTAATGGGGGTTATAGCAATCAGCCCCAGCATTTT
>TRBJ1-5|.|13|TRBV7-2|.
CASSSSYSEPQHF
TGTGCCAGCAGCTCCTCCTACAGTGAGCCCCAGCATTTT
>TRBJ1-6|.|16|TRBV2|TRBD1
CASSETRQGKGSPLHF
TGTGCCAGCAGTGAAACCAGACAGGGAAAGGGATCACCCCTCCACTTT
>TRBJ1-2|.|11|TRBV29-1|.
CSVDDNYGYTF
TGCAGCGTTGATGACAACTATGGCTACACCTTC
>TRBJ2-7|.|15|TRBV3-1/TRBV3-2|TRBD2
CASSETSGSFYEQYF
TGTGCCAGCAGCGAGACTAGCGGGAGCTTCTACGAGCAGTACTTC
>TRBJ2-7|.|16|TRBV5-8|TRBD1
CASSGGQGAAPYEQYF
TGTGCCAGCAGCGGGGGACAGGGGGCCGCCCCTTACGAGCAGTACTTC
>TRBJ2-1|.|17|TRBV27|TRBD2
CASRPGLAGIVGHEQFF
TGTGCCAGCAGACCCGGGTTAGCGGGAATTGTTGGTCATGAGCAGTTCTTC
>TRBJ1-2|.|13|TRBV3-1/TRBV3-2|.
CASSQDQNYGYTF
TGTGCCAGCAGCCAAGATCAGAACTATGGCTACACCTTC
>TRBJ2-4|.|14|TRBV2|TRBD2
CATLQTSGQNIQYF
TGTGCCACCCTCCAGACTAGCGGGCAAAACATTCAGTACTTC
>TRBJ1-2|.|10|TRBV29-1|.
CSVDEGGYTF
TGCAGCGTTGACGAGGGGGGCTACACCTTC
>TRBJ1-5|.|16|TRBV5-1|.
CASSPEGGASNQPQHF
TGCGCCAGCAGCCCCGAGGGGGGCGCAAGCAATCAGCCCCAGCATTTT
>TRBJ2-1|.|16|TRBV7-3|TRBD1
CASSLNGGQGLGEQFF
TGTGCCAGCAGCTTAAATGGGGGACAGGGGCTGGGTGAGCAGTTCTTC
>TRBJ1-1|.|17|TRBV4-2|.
CASSQGAKVAFYTEAFF
TGTGCCAGCAGCCAAGGTGCTAAGGTGGCATTTTACACTGAAGCTTTCTTT
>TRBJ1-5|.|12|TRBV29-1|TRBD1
CSVGQGAQPQHF
TGCAGCGTCGGACAGGGGGCTCAGCCCCAGCATTTT
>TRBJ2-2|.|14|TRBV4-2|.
CASSPNPLAGELFF
TGTGCCAGCAGCCCCAACCCACTAGCCGGGGAGCTGTTTTTT
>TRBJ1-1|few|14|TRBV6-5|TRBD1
CATTGGQWNTEAFF
TGTGCCACCACGGGGGGACAGTGGAACACTGAAGCTTTCTTT
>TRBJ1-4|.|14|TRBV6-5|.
CASRAPGRQVELFF
TGTGCCAGCAGAGCACCGGGACGACAGGTGGAACTGTTTTTT
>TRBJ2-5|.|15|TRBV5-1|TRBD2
CASSLVAGGQETQYF
TGCGCCAGCAGCTTAGTGGCGGGAGGACAAGAGACCCAGTACTTC
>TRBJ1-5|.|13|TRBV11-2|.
CASSPGVVQPQHF
TGTGCCAGCAGCCCTGGGGTTGTTCAGCCCCAGCATTTT
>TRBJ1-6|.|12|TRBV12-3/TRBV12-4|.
CASSLPNSPLHF
TGTGCCAGCAGTTTACCCAATTCACCCCTCCACTTT
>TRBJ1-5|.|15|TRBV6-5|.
CASSPTGGWNQPQHF
TGTGCCAGCAGCCCCACGGGGGGCTGGAATCAGCCCCAGCATTTT
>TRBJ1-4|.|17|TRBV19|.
CASSNGGIDPTNEKLFF
TGTGCCAGTAGTAATGGCGGAATAGATCCAACTAATGAAAAACTGTTTTTT
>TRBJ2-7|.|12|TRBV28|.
CASSQAHYEQYF
TGTGCCAGCAGTCAGGCCCACTACGAGCAGTACTTC
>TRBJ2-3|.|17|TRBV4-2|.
CASSQQRAGSMADTQYF
TGTGCCAGCAGCCAACAACGGGCGGGCTCTATGGCAGATACGCAGTATTTT
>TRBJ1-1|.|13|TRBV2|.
CASKGQMNTEAFF
TGTGCCAGCAAAGGACAGATGAACACTGAAGCTTTCTTT
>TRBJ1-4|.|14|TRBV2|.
CASSYIDLNEKLFF
TGTGCCAGCAGTTACATAGACCTTAATGAAAAACTGTTTTTT
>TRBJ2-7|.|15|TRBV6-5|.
CASSSTGTRTYEQYF
TGTGCCAGCAGTTCTACCGGGACGAGGACCTACGAGCAGTACTTC
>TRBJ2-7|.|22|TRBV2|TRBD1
CASSEYFFGIQASGQGMREQYF
TGTGCCAGCAGTGAGTATTTTTTTGGGATTCAGGCGAGCGGACAGGGAATGAGGGAGCAGTACTTC
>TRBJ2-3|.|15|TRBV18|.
CASSLGTSAGLWQYF
TGTGCCAGCTCACTAGGGACTTCCGCGGGCCTGTGGCAGTATTTT
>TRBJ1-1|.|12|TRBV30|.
CAWSAGITEAFF
TGTGCCTGGAGTGCCGGGATCACTGAAGCTTTCTTT
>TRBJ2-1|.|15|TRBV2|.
CASSEDVGSYNEQFF
TGTGCCAGCAGTGAAGATGTGGGCTCATACAATGAGCAGTTCTTC
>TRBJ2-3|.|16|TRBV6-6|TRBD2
CASSPVQREGTDTQYF
TGTGCCAGCAGCCCGGTGCAGCGGGAGGGCACAGATACGCAGTATTTT
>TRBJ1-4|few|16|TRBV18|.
CASSPYSVLANEKLFF
TGTGCCAGCTCACCATATTCGGTCCTGGCTAATGAAAAACTGTTTTTT
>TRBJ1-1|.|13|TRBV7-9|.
CASSARDGPHAFF
TGTGCCAGCAGCGCGCGGGACGGGCCCCATGCTTTCTTT
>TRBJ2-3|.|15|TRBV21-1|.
CASSRVAGGTDTQYF
.
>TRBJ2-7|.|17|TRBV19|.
CASSSTPSRDITYEQYF
TGTGCCAGTAGTTCCACTCCTTCCCGGGACATCACCTACGAGCAGTACTTC